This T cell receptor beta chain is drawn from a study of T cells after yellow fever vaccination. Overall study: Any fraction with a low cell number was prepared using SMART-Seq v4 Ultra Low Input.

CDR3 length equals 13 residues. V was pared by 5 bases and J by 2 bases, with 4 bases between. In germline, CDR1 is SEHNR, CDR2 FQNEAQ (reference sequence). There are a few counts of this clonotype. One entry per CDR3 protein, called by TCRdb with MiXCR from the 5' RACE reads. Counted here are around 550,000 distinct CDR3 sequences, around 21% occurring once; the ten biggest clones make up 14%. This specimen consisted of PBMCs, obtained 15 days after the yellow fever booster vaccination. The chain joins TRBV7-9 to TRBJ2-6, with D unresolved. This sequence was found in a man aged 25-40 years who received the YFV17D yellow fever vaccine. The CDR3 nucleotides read TGTGCCAGCAGCGCCGCTGGGGCCAACGTCCTGACTTTC. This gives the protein CASSAAGANVLTF.